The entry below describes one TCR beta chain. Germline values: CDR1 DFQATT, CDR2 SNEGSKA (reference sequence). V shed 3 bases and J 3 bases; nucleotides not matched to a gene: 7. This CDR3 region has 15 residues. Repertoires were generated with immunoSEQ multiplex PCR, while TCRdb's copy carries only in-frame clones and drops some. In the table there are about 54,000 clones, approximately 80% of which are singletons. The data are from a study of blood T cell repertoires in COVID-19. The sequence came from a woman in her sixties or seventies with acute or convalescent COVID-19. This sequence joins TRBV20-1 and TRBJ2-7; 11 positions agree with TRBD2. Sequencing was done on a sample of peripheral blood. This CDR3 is CSASTSGSVIYEQYF. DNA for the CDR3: TGCAGTGCTAGTACTAGCGGGAGCGTCATCTACGAGCAGTACTTC.